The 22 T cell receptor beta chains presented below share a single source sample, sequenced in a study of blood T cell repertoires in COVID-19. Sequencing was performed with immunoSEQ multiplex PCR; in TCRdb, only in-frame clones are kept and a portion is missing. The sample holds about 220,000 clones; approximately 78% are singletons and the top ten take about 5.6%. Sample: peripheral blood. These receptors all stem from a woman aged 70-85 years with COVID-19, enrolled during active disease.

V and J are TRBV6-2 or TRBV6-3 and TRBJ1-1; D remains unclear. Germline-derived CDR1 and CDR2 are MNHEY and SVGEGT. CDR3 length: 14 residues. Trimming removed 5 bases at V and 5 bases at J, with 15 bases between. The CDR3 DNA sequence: TGTGCCAGCAGTGACCACGGGGATGGTACTGAAGCTTTCTTT. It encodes CASSDHGDGTEAFF.

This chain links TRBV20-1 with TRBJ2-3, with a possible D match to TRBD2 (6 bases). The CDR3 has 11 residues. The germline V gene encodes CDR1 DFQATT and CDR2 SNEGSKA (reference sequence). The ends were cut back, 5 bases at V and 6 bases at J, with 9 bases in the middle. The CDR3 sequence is CSALGGDTQYF. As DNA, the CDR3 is TGCAGTGCTCTCGGAGGGGATACGCAGTATTTT.

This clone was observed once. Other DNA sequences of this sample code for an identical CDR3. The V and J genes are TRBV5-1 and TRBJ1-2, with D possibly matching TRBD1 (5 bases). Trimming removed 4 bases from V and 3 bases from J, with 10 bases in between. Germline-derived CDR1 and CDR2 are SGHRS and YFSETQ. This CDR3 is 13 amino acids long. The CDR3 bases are TGCGCCAGCAGCGGGGGGGACGACTATGGCTACACCTTC. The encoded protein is CASSGGDDYGYTF.

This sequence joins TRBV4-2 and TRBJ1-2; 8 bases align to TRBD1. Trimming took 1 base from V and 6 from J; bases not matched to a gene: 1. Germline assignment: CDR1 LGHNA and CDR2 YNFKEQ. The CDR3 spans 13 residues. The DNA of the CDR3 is TGTGCCAGCAGCCAAGGGACAGGGAATGGCTACACCTTC. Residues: CASSQGTGNGYTF.

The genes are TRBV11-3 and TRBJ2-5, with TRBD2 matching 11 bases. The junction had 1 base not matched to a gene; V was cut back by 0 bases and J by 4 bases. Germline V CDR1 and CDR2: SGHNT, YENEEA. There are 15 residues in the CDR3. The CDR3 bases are TGTGCCAGCAGCTTAGAAGGACTAGCGGGAGAGACCCAGTACTTC. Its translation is CASSLEGLAGETQYF.

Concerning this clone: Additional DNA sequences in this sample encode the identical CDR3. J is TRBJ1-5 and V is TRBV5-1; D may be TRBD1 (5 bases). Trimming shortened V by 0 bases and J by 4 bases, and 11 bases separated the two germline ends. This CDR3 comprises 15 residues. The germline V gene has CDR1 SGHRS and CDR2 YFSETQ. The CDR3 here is CASSLAGQGNQPQHF. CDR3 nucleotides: TGCGCCAGCAGCTTGGCCGGGCAGGGTAATCAGCCCCAGCATTTT.

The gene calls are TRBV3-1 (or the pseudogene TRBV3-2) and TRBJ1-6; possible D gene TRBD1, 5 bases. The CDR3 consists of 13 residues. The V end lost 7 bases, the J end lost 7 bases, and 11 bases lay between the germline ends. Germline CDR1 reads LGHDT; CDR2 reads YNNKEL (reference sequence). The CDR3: CASNGAQNSPLHF. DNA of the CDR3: TGTGCCAGCAATGGGGCACAGAATTCACCCCTCCACTTT.

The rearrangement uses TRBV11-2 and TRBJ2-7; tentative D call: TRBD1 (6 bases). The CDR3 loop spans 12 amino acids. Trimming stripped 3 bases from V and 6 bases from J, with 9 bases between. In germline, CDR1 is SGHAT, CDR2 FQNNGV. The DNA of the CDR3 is TGTGCCAGCAGCTTGACAGGACTCGAGCAGTACTTC. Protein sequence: CASSLTGLEQYF. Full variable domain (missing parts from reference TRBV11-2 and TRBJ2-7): EAGVAQSPRYKIIEKRQSVAFWCNPISGHATLYWYQQILGQGPKLLIQFQNNGVVDDSQLPKDRFSAERLKGVDSTLKIQPAKLEDSAVYLCASSLTGLEQYFGPGTRLTVT.

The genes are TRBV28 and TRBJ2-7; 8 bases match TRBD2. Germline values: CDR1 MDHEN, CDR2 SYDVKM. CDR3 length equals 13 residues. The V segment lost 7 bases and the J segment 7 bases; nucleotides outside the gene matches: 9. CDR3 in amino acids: CASKPGGANEQYF. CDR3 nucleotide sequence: TGTGCCAGCAAACCGGGGGGGGCGAATGAGCAGTACTTC. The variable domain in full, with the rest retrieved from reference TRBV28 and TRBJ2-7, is DVKVTQSSRYLVKRTGEKVFLECVQDMDHENMFWYRQDPGLGLRLIYFSYDVKMKEKGDIPEGYSVSREKKERFSLILESASTNQTSMYLCASKPGGANEQYFGPGTRLTVT.

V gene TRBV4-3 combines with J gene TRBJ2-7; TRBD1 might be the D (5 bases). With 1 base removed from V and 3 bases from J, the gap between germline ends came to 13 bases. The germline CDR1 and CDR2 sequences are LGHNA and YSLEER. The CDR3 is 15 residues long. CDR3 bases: TGCGCCAGCAGCCAAGCCGGACAAGTCTTCTACGAGCAGTACTTC. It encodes CASSQAGQVFYEQYF.

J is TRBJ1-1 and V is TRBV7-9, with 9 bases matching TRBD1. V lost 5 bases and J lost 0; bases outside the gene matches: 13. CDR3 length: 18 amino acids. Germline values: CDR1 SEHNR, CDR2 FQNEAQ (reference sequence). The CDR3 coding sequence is TGTGCCAGCAGCCGAGGTTCTGGGACAGGGTTTTTGAACACTGAAGCTTTCTTT. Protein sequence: CASSRGSGTGFLNTEAFF.

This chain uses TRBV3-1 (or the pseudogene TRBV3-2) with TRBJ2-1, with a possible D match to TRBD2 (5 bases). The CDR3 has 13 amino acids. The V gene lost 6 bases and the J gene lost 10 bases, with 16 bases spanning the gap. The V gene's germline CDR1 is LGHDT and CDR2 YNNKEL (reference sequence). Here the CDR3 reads CASSHPSIGEQFF. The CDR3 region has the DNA TGTGCCAGCAGTCACCCTAGCATCGGCGAGCAGTTCTTC.

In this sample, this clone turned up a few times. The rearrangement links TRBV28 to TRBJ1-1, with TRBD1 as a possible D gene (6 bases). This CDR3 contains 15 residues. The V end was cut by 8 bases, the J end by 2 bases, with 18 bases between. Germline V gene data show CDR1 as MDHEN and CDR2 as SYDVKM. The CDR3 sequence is CASGPGGGRNTEAFF. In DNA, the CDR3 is TGTGCCAGCGGACCCGGGGGGGGGCGAAACACTGAAGCTTTCTTT.

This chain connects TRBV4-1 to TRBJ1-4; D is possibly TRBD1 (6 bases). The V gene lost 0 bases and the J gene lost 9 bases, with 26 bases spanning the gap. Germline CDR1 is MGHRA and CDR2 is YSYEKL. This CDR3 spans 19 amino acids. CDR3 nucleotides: TGCGCCAGCAGCCAAGATGCGGCCAGATCCCTGGGACACGTTCAAAAACTGTTTTTT. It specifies CASSQDAARSLGHVQKLFF.

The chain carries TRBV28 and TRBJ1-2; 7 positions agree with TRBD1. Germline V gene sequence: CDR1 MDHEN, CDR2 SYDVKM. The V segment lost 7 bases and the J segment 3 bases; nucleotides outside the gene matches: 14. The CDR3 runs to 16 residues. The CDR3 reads CASTLSPADRDYGYTF. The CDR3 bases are TGTGCCAGCACCCTATCCCCCGCCGACAGGGACTATGGCTACACCTTC.

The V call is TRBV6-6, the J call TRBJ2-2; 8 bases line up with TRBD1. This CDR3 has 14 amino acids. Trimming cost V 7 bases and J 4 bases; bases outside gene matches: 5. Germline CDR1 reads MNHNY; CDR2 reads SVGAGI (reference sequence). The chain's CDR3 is CASNRQGSTGELFF. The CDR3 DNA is TGTGCCAGCAACCGACAGGGGAGCACCGGGGAGCTGTTTTTT.

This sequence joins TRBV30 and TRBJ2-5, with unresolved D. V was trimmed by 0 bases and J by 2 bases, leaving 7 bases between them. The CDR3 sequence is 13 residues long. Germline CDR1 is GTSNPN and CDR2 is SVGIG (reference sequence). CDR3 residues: CAWSVGSQETQYF. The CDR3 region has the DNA TGTGCCTGGAGTGTCGGGTCGCAAGAGACCCAGTACTTC.

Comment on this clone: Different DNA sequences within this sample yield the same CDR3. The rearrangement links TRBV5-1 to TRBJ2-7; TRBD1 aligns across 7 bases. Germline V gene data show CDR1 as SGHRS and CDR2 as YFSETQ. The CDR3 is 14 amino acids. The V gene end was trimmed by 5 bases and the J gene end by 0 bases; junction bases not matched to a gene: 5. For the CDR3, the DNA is TGCGCCAGCAGTCCCAGGGGGACCTCCTACGAGCAGTACTTC. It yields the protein CASSPRGTSYEQYF.

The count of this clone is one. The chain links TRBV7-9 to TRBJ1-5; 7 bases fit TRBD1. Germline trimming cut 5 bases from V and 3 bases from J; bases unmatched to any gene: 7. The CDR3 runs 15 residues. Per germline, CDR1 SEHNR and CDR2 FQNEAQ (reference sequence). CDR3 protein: CASSPGQVPNQPQHF. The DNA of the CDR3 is TGTGCCAGCAGCCCCGGACAGGTACCCAATCAGCCCCAGCATTTT.

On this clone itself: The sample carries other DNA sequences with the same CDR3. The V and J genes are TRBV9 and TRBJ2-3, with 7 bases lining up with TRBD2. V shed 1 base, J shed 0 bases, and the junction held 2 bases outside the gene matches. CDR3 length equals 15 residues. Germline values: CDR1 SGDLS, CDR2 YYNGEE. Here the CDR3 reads CASSVTGGSTDTQYF. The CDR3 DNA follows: TGTGCCAGCAGCGTAACGGGAGGAAGCACAGATACGCAGTATTTT.

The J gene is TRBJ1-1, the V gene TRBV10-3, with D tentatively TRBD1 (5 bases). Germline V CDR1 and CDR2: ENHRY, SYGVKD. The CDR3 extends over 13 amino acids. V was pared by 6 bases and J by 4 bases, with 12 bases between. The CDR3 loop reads CAISGGGSTEAFF. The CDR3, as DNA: TGTGCCATCAGCGGGGGGGGTAGCACTGAAGCTTTCTTT.

CDR3 loop: CASRFGTRNTGELFF. CDR3 coding DNA: TGTGCCAGCCGATTTGGGACACGCAACACCGGGGAGCTGTTTTTT. The chain recombines TRBV6-6 with TRBJ2-2; D might be TRBD1 (6 bases). V lost 8 bases to trimming and J lost 2 bases, with 15 bases between them. The length of the CDR3 is 15 residues. Germline V gene lookup returns CDR1 MNHNY and CDR2 SVGAGI (reference sequence).